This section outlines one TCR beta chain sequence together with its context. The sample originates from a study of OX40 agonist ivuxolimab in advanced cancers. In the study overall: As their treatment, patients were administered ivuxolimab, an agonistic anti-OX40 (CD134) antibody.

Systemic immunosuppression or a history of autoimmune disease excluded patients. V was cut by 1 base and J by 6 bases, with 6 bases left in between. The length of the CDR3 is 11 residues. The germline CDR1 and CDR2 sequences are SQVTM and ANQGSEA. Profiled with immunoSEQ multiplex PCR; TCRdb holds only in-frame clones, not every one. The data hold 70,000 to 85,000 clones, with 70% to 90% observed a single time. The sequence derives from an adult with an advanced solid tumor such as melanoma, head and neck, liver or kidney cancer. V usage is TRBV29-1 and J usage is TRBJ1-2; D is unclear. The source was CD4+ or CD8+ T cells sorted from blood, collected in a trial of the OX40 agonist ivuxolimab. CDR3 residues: CSVEGQNGYTF. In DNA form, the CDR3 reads TGCAGCGTTGAAGGGCAGAATGGCTACACCTTC.